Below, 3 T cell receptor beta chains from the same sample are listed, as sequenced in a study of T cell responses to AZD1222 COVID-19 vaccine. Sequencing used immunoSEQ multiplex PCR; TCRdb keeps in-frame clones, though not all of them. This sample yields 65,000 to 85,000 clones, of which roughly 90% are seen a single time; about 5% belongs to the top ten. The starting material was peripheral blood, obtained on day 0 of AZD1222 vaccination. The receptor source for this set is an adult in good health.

The CDR3 reads CASSLDGQGSTEAFF. CDR3 in DNA: TGCGCCAGCAGCTTGGATGGGCAGGGGAGCACTGAAGCTTTCTTT. The chain is built from TRBV5-1 and TRBJ1-1, with D tentatively TRBD1 (6 bases). V was clipped by 0 bases and J by 4 bases, with 13 bases between them. The germline V gene has CDR1 SGHRS and CDR2 YFSETQ. The CDR3 has 15 residues.

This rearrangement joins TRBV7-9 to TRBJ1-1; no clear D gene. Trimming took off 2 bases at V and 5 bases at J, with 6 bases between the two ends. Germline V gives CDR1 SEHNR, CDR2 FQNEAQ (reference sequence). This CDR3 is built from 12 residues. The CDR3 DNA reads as TGTGCCAGCAGCTTAATCGGTACTGAAGCTTTCTTT. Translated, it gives CASSLIGTEAFF. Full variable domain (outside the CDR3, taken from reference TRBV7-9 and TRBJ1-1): DTGVSQNPRHKITKRGQNVTFRCDPISEHNRLYWYRQTLGQGPEFLTYFQNEAQLEKSRLLSDRFSAERPKGSFSTLEIQRTEQGDSAMYLCASSLIGTEAFFGQGTRLTVV.

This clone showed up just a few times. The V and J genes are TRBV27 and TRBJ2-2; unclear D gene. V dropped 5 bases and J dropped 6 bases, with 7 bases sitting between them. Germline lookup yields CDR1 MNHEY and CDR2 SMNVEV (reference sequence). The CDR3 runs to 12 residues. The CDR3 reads CASSIPAGELFF. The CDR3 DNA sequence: TGTGCCAGCAGTATCCCCGCCGGGGAGCTGTTTTTT.